A selection of T cell receptor beta chains follows, all from one sample in a study of CD8+CD57+ T cells in acquired aplastic anemia. MiXCR, applied by TCRdb to the reads, yields one record per CDR3 protein. This table holds 120,000 or so distinct CDR3 sequences, about 40% found once. Specimen: sorted CD4+, CD8+, or CD8+CD57+ T cells (not recorded which) from PBMCs. The receptors derive from a human donor with aplastic anemia. The CDR3 runs from the conserved cysteine through the conserved F or W. Fields, in order: D gene, clone size, V gene, J gene, CDR3 DNA, CDR3 protein. D genes are given only for firm matches. Clone size is given for some rows only: seen once, a few or many times, or a class if the clone is expanded.

D: -
size: -
V: TRBV10-2
J: TRBJ2-3
DNA: TGCGCCAGCACTCCGGACTTCTCTATGCAGTATTTT
CDR3: CASTPDFSMQYF

D: -
size: many
V: TRBV5-1
J: TRBJ1-1
DNA: TGCGCCAGCAGCTTTTCCGGGAACCGTGAAGCTTTCTTT
CDR3: CASSFSGNREAFF

D: TRBD1
size: many
V: TRBV19
J: TRBJ1-1
DNA: TGTGCCAGTAGTAGACACCGAGGGACAGGGACGGGCACTGAAGCTTTCTTT
CDR3: CASSRHRGTGTGTEAFF

D: TRBD1
size: once
V: TRBV7-8
J: TRBJ1-3
DNA: TGTGCCAGCAGCTTAAGGGGGCCAAACTCTGGAAACACCATATATTTT
CDR3: CASSLRGPNSGNTIYF

D: TRBD1
size: many
V: TRBV20-1
J: TRBJ1-1
DNA: TGCAGTGCTAGAGAGTTCGCAGGGGGCACTGAAGCTTTCTTT
CDR3: CSAREFAGGTEAFF

D: -
size: few
V: TRBV12-3/TRBV12-4
J: TRBJ1-6
DNA: TGTGCCAGCAGGCCCCTTCTTCAGGGGCTCCGAAGCTCCTATAATTCACCCCTCCACTTT
CDR3: CASRPLLQGLRSSYNSPLHF

D: -
size: many
V: TRBV7-2
J: TRBJ2-1
DNA: TGTGCCAGCAGCGCCCCTGGGGGGTCTACTGGTGAGCAGTTCTTC
CDR3: CASSAPGGSTGEQFF

D: -
size: -
V: TRBV7-2
J: TRBJ1-4
DNA: TGTGCCAGCAGCTTAGGGGGAGAGCCTAATGAAAAACTGTTTTTT
CDR3: CASSLGGEPNEKLFF

D: -
size: many
V: TRBV4-2
J: TRBJ2-7
DNA: TGTGCCAGCAAAAGGGGCGAGGGCTACGAGCAGTACTTC
CDR3: CASKRGEGYEQYF

D: TRBD1
size: many
V: TRBV20-1
J: TRBJ1-6
DNA: TGCAGTGCTTCGACAGGGGGAAGTAATTCACCCCTCCACTTT
CDR3: CSASTGGSNSPLHF

D: -
size: many
V: TRBV4-3
J: TRBJ1-6
DNA: TGCGCCAGCAGCCAAGGACTGCGGGGGGCTTCACCCCTCCACTTT
CDR3: CASSQGLRGASPLHF

D: -
size: many
V: TRBV5-5
J: TRBJ1-1
DNA: TGTGCCAGCAGCTTGGGACCGAAGAACACTGAAGCTTTCTTT
CDR3: CASSLGPKNTEAFF

D: -
size: -
V: TRBV27
J: TRBJ2-1
DNA: TGTGCCAGCAAGGTTCGCAGGTCGAGCTCCTACAATGAGCAGCTCTTC
CDR3: CASKVRRSSSYNEQLF

D: -
size: -
V: TRBV7-9
J: TRBJ1-1
DNA: TGTACCTGCAGCTTAGGGCAGAACACTGAAGCTTTCTTT
CDR3: CTCSLGQNTEAFF

D: TRBD2
size: -
V: TRBV6-5
J: TRBJ2-7
DNA: TGTGCCAGCAGTTTACTACCTCTATCTAGCGGCTCCTACGAGCAGTACTTC
CDR3: CASSLLPLSSGSYEQYF

D: -
size: -
V: TRBV18
J: TRBJ1-6
DNA: TGTGCCAGCTCCCTCCGGGAAGGGGCAGGATCACCCCTCCACTTT
CDR3: CASSLREGAGSPLHF